The next 11 T cell receptor beta chains were all read from a single sample in a study of T cells in Graves' hyperthyroidism and ophthalmopathy. RNA transcripts gave rise to amplified TCR beta CDR3 regions. Initially, a first-round RT-PCR of the TCR CDR3 employed the HTBI primer set. TCRdb reanalysed the multiplex PCR reads using MiXCR and keeps one entry per CDR3 protein. Of fewer than 700,000 distinct CDR3 sequences in the sample, about 16% are singletons; the top ten hold less than 4.5%. Sequencing was carried out using blood. Receptor source: a woman between 25 and 40 years old with Graves' hyperthyroidism.

This clonotype showed up just a few times. The V gene is TRBV30, the J gene TRBJ2-3, with TRBD2 as a possible D gene (6 bases). CDR1 and CDR2 from the germline V gene are GTSNPN and SVGIG (reference sequence). The CDR3 spans 14 residues. Deletions cut 0 bases from V and 11 bases from J, with 18 bases between. The DNA of the CDR3 is TGTGCCTGGAGTGTAGGGGAGAGTCGGAGGGGGCAGTATTTT. It codes for CAWSVGESRRGQYF.

The chain recombines TRBV20-1 with TRBJ2-5; 13 bases align to TRBD2. The J segment lost 2 bases and the V segment lost 6 bases, leaving 6 bases of the junction unmatched. The CDR3 is 15 amino acids. Germline V gives CDR1 DFQATT, CDR2 SNEGSKA (reference sequence). Here the CDR3 reads CSANPGLAGQETQYF. The CDR3 bases are TGCAGTGCAAACCCGGGACTAGCGGGACAAGAGACCCAGTACTTC.

In its sample, this clonotype was seen many times. This chain joins TRBV30 and TRBJ2-1; D gene uncertain. Looked up from germline, CDR1 is GTSNPN and CDR2 is SVGIG (reference sequence). The CDR3 has 11 residues. V was pared by 3 bases and J by 10 bases, with 10 bases between. The CDR3 DNA follows: TGTGCCTGGAGAGCGTCCGGAGAGCAGTTCTTC. Its translation: CAWRASGEQFF.

The gene calls are TRBV5-5 and TRBJ2-7; D is uncertain. Trimming left V 1 base short and J 6 bases short, with 5 bases between. The CDR3 has 11 residues. The germline CDR1 and CDR2 sequences are SGHKS and YYEKEE (reference sequence). CDR3 region: CASSLTLEQYF. In nucleotides, the CDR3 is TGTGCCAGCAGCTTGACCCTCGAGCAGTACTTC.

This clonotype occurred many times. The chain links TRBV4-3 to TRBJ2-7, with D maybe TRBD1 (5 bases). CDR1 is LGHNA and CDR2 is YSLEER in the germline V gene. Deletions cut 3 bases from V and 2 bases from J, with 8 bases between. The CDR3 loop spans 13 amino acids. Here the CDR3 reads CASSHDRAYEQYF. As DNA, the CDR3 is TGCGCCAGCAGCCATGACAGAGCCTACGAGCAGTACTTC.

V is TRBV19 and J is TRBJ2-5; 10 nucleotides line up with TRBD2. The CDR3 totals 16 residues. After removal of 3 bases from V and 3 bases from J, the junction contained 7 bases not matched to a gene. The germline V gene encodes CDR1 LNHDA and CDR2 SQIVND (reference sequence). The DNA of the CDR3 is TGTGCCAGTAGTATTATACTAGCGGGAACTGAAGAGACCCAGTACTTC. This sequence encodes CASSIILAGTEETQYF.

The chain joins TRBV24-1 to TRBJ1-1; D might be TRBD1 (5 bases). Per the germline V gene, CDR1 is KGHDR and CDR2 is SFDVKD. This CDR3 spans 14 amino acids. V was pared by 2 bases and J by 6 bases, with 12 bases between. CDR3 nucleotide sequence: TGTGCCACCAGTGATTCAGGGAGCGGGGCTGAAGCTTTCTTT. As protein: CATSDSGSGAEAFF.

This clonotype has a count of ten or more. V gene TRBV20-1 combines with J gene TRBJ1-1, with D hard to call. The CDR3 runs 12 residues. Looked up from germline, CDR1 is DFQATT and CDR2 is SNEGSKA (reference sequence). The V end was cut by 5 bases, the J end by 1 base, with 8 bases between. The chain's CDR3 is CSAPASNTEAFF. Written as DNA, the CDR3 is TGCAGTGCTCCGGCCTCGAACACTGAAGCTTTCTTT.

This clonotype was counted ten times or more. The chain combines TRBV18 with TRBJ1-1, with 7 bases fitting TRBD1. In germline, CDR1 is KGHSH, CDR2 LQKENI. Losses at the gene ends were 0 bases for V and 3 bases for J; bases not matched to a gene: 4. The CDR3 totals 15 residues. DNA of the CDR3: TGTGCCAGCTCACCACCTACAGGGGTGGACACTGAAGCTTTCTTT. It yields the protein CASSPPTGVDTEAFF. Using reference TRBV18 and TRBJ1-1 for the parts outside the CDR3, the full variable domain is NAGVMQNPRHLVRRRGQEARLRCSPMKGHSHVYWYRQLPEEGLKFMVYLQKENIIDESGMPKERFSAEFPKEGPSILRIQQVVRGDSAAYFCASSPPTGVDTEAFFGQGTRLTVV.

CDR3 in DNA: TGCGCCAGCAGCTTCAACGCGGGACGGACCGGGGAGCTGTTTTTT. As protein: CASSFNAGRTGELFF. V is TRBV5-1 and J is TRBJ2-2; weak D call: TRBD2 (6 bases). Germline CDR1 and CDR2: SGHRS and YFSETQ. Trimming took 2 bases from V and 5 from J, leaving 13 bases between them. This CDR3 comprises 15 residues.

Only a few counts were recorded for this clonotype. J is TRBJ2-2 and V is TRBV27; D may be TRBD2 (6 bases). From germline, CDR1 is MNHEY and CDR2 SMNVEV (reference sequence). The germline V and J ends were trimmed by 6 bases and 1 base, with 24 bases remaining between them. The CDR3 length is 19 residues. CDR3 nucleotide sequence: TGTGCCAGCAGGCCTCTAGCGCGAGTCATTACTATGAACACCGGGGAGCTGTTTTTT. Its translation is CASRPLARVITMNTGELFF.